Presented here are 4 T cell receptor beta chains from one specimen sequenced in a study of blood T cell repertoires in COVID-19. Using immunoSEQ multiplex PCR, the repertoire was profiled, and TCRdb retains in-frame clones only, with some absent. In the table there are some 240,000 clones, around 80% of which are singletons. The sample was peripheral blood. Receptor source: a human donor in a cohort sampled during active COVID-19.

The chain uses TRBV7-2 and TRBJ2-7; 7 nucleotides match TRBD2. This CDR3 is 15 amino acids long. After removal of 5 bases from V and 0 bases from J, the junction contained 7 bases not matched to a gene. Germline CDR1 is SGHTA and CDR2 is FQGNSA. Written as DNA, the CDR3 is TGTGCCAGCAGCGCGGAGCGGGACCCCTCCTACGAGCAGTACTTC. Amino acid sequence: CASSAERDPSYEQYF.

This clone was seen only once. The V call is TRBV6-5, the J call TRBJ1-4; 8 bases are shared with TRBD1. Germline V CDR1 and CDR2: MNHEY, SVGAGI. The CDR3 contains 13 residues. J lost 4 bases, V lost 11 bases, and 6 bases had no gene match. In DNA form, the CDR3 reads TGTGCCGCACGTGGACAGGGTAATGAAAAACTGTTTTTT. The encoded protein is CAARGQGNEKLFF.

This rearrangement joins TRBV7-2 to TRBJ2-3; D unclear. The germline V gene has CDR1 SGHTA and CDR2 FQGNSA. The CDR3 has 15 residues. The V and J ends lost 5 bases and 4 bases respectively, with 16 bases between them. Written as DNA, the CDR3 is TGTGCCAGCAGCCGGGTGGTGGTTAGACCAGATACGCAGTATTTT. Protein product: CASSRVVVRPDTQYF.

The CDR3 sequence: CASSVNSGEETQYF. CDR3 nucleotides: TGTGCCAGCAGCGTAAATAGCGGAGAAGAGACCCAGTACTTC. The chain uses TRBV11-2 and TRBJ2-5, with D perhaps matching TRBD2 (6 bases). Germline V lookup: CDR1 SGHAT, CDR2 FQNNGV. V shed 5 bases and J shed 3 bases, with 13 bases lying between them. The CDR3 totals 14 residues.